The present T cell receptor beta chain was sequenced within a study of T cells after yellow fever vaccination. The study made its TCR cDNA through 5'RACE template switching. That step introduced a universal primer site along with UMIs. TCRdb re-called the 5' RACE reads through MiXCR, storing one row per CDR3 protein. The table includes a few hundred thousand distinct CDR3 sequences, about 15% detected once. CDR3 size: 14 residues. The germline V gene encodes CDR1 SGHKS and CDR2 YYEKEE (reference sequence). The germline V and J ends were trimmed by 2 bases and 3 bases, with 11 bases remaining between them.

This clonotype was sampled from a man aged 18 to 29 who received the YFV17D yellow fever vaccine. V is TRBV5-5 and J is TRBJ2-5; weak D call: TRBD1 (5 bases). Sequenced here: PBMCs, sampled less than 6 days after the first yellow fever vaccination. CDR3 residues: CASSFGHTEETQYF. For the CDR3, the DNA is TGTGCCAGCAGCTTCGGACATACGGAAGAGACCCAGTACTTC. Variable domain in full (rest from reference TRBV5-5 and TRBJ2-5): DAGVTQSPTHLIKTRGQQVTLRCSPISGHKSVSWYQQVLGQGPQFIFQYYEKEERGRGNFPDRFSARQFPNYSSELNVNALLLGDSALYLCASSFGHTEETQYFGPGTRLLVL.